Described below is a single TCR beta chain sequence and its context. Generated by immunoSEQ multiplex PCR, the TCRdb table keeps only in-frame clones and is missing some. The sample records more than 300,000 clones, 70% to 90% being singletons. The entry originates in a study of blood T cell repertoires in COVID-19. Study background: COVID-19 samples, acute and convalescent, were from the United States, Italy and Spain.

With V trimmed by 7 bases and J by 1 base, 3 bases remained unmatched. The CDR3 length is 15 residues. Germline values: CDR1 MNHEY, CDR2 SMNVEV (reference sequence). The chain recombines TRBV27 with TRBJ2-2; 10 positions match TRBD2. This TCR was recovered from a woman aged 25-40 years who had recovered from COVID-19. Sample: PBMCs or T cells enriched from blood (not recorded which). The CDR3 nucleotides are TGTGCCAGCACAACTAGCGGGGAGAACACCGGGGAGCTGTTTTTT. This encodes CASTTSGENTGELFF.